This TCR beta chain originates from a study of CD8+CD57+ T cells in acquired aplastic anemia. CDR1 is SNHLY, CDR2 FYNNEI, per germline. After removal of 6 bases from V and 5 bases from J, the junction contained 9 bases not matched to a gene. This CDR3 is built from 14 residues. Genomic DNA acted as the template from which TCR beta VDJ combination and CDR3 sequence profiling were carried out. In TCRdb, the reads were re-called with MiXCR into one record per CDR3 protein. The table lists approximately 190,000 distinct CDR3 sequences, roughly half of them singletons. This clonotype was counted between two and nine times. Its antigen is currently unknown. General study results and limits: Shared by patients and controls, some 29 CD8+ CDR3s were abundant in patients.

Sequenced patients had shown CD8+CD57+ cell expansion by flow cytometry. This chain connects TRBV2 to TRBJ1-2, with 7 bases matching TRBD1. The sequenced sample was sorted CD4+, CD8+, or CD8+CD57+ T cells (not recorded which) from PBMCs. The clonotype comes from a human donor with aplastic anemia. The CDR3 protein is CASSRTTGSYGYTF. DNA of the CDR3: TGTGCCAGCAGCCGAACGACAGGGAGTTATGGCTACACCTTC.